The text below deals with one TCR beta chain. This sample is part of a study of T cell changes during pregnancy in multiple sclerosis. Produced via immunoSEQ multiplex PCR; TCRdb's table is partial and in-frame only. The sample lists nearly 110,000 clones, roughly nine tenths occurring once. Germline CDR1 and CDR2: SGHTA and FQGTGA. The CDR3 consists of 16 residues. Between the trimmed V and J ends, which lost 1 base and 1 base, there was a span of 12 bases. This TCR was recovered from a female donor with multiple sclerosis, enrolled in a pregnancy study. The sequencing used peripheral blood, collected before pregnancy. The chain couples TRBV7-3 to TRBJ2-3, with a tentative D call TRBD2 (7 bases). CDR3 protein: CASSLIRRGRTDTQYF. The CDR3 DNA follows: TGTGCCAGCAGCTTAATACGGCGGGGGCGCACAGATACGCAGTATTTT.